This paragraph covers one TCR beta chain sequence. The antigen remains unidentified. The authors sorted CD4+ naive, central memory, regulatory and stem cell-like memory cells via CD45RO/CCR7/CD25/CD127/CD95/CD27. The source of the sample is a study of beta chain features in type 1 diabetes. General study points: For Type 1 diabetes patients, all four CD4+ subsets carried TCRB CDR3s that were moderately but significantly shorter. When cDNA is sequenced, cells with high TCR expression could be over-represented. Patients showed naive, central memory and Treg TCRB repertoires that appeared more similar than those of healthy donors. Equally in patients and controls, PCR might preferentially amplify shorter templates.

The CDR3 length is 10 residues. Deletions cut 10 bases from V and 8 bases from J, with 9 bases between. Germline V CDR1 and CDR2: MDHEN, SYDVKM. Expressed TCRB transcripts were sequenced, since all the RNA that had been isolated was reverse transcribed. Measured with immunoSEQ multiplex PCR; TCRdb has only the in-frame clones, and not every one. The sample lists about 660,000 clones, over 11% occurring once. Source material: naive CD4+ T cells from blood. The chain joins TRBV28 to TRBJ1-3, with D possibly being TRBD1 (5 bases). This TCR came from a man between 18 and 29 years old with type 1 diabetes. Here the CDR3 DNA reads TGTGCCATTAAGGGGCACACCATATATTTT. Protein: CAIKGHTIYF.